This T cell receptor (beta chain) was identified during a study of CD8+CD57+ T cells in acquired aplastic anemia. Study background: The sorted CD4+ and CD8+ cells yielded an average about 3.3 ug of DNA. Healthy donors had, on average, roughly 9.9 million reads for their CD4+ cells.

With regard to this clonotype: The antigen is not known.

The template for TCR beta VDJ and CDR3 sequence profiling was genomic DNA. TCRdb reanalysed the reads using MiXCR and keeps one entry per CDR3 protein. The table includes around 400,000 distinct CDR3 sequences, 55% to 70% detected once. This CDR3 contains 15 residues. Germline V gives CDR1 KGHSH, CDR2 LQKENI. V gave up 2 bases and J gave up 4 bases; unmatched junction bases: 4. Study-wide findings and caveats: Between patients and controls, CD8+ Simpson's diversity did not vary significantly. In common between the patients and the controls were approximately 30 CD8+ CDR3 sequences.

The V gene is TRBV18, the J gene TRBJ2-5, with TRBD2 matching 10 bases. The TCR comes from a human donor in good health, serving as a control. Material for sequencing was sorted CD4+, CD8+, or CD8+CD57+ T cells (not recorded which) from PBMCs. The CDR3 here is CASSPAASGGETQYF. The CDR3 bases are TGTGCCAGCTCACCAGCGGCTAGCGGGGGAGAGACCCAGTACTTC.